Following are 14 T cell receptor beta chains from one sample sequenced in a study of T-cell reconstitution after alpha-beta-depleted transplantation in children. Molecular barcoding with unique molecular identifiers was used for the TCRbeta library. A single record per CDR3 protein comes from TCRdb applying MiXCR to the PCR reads. The sample includes about 110,000 distinct CDR3 sequences, more than 20% of them seen just once. The input for sequencing was PBMCs, mostly from graft donor cells, taken 180 days after TCRalphabeta/CD19-depleted stem cell transplant. All receptors derive from a male patient between 2 and 15 years old who had a stem cell transplant for chronic granulomatous disease, so the T cells may come from the graft donor.

By share, this clonotype ranks as medium-sized. The V gene is TRBV4-3, the J gene TRBJ2-3, with 9 bases that match TRBD2. Losses at the gene ends were 0 bases for V and 4 bases for J; bases not matched to a gene: 11. CDR1 LGHNA and CDR2 YSLEER come from the germline V gene. The CDR3 length is 18 residues. CDR3 in DNA: TGCGCCAGCAGCCAAGATCTGGCGGGAGGGCTATTGGCAGATACGCAGTATTTT. It codes for CASSQDLAGGLLADTQYF.

This chain joins TRBV7-7 and TRBJ2-1; weak D call: TRBD2 (5 bases). The CDR3 has 13 amino acids. Trimming took 4 bases from V and 3 from J, leaving 7 bases between them. CDR1 is SSHAT and CDR2 is FNYEAQ in the germline V gene (reference sequence). Here the CDR3 reads CASSSGIYNEQFF. The CDR3 DNA follows: TGTGCCAGCAGCTCCGGGATCTACAATGAGCAGTTCTTC.

In regard to this clonotype: Being one base from a much bigger clone, this may be a read error. The chain links TRBV19 to TRBJ1-2; 7 bases align to TRBD1. The CDR3 sequence is 15 residues long. Germline V gene sequence: CDR1 LNHDA, CDR2 SQIVND (reference sequence). The CDR3 bases are TGTGCCAGTAGTCCTAGGACAGGAACCACCTATGGCCACACCTTC. Amino acids: CASSPRTGTTYGHTF.

J is TRBJ2-3 and V is TRBV27; D is unresolved. In germline, CDR1 is MNHEY, CDR2 SMNVEV (reference sequence). Trimming cost V 4 bases and J 2 bases, with 10 bases left between them. The CDR3 consists of 14 residues. The CDR3 protein is CASSSLSLTDTQYF. Written as DNA, the CDR3 is TGTGCCAGCAGTTCGCTTTCTCTCACAGATACGCAGTATTTT.

This clonotype is a singleton in its sample. The chain has TRBV10-3 and TRBJ2-7; 7 nucleotides line up with TRBD2. The V and J ends lost 3 bases and 2 bases, in that order; junction bases with no gene match: 1. This CDR3 is built from 13 residues. Germline assignment: CDR1 ENHRY and CDR2 SYGVKD. The CDR3 DNA reads as TGTGCCATCAGTGATGGGGGGGCCTACGAGCAGTACTTC. This gives the protein CAISDGGAYEQYF.

At least ten counts were recorded for this clonotype. The chain recombines TRBV20-1 with TRBJ2-3, with 7 nucleotides matching TRBD2. CDR3 length: 14 amino acids. Trimming took 5 bases from V and 3 from J; bases not matched to a gene: 8. Germline V gives CDR1 DFQATT, CDR2 SNEGSKA (reference sequence). The CDR3 is CSAAGGISTDTQYF. CDR3 sequence (DNA): TGCAGTGCTGCCGGGGGGATTTCGACAGATACGCAGTATTTT.

V and J are TRBV20-1 and TRBJ1-1; D unclear. V was cut by 3 bases and J by 6 bases, with 14 bases left in between. CDR3 length equals 13 residues. Germline V CDR1 and CDR2: DFQATT, SNEGSKA (reference sequence). The DNA for the CDR3 is TGCAGTGCTAGGTGGTCAACCAAGGCTGAAGCTTTCTTT. Translation gives CSARWSTKAEAFF.

The rearrangement uses TRBV29-1 and TRBJ2-1; D gene ambiguous. V was shortened by 3 bases and J by 0 bases, with 12 bases between the two germline ends. CDR1 is SQVTM, CDR2 ANQGSEA, per germline. The CDR3 length is 15 residues. CDR3 loop: CSVDDGTRSYNEQFF. For the CDR3, the DNA is TGCAGCGTTGACGATGGCACCCGCTCCTACAATGAGCAGTTCTTC.

This clonotype was detected ten times or more. CDR3 sequence: CSARVLPTEASYF. The CDR3, as DNA: TGCAGTGCTAGAGTTCTACCGACAGAAGCATCGTACTTC. The rearrangement links TRBV20-1 to TRBJ2-4, with D maybe TRBD1 (5 bases). The V gene's germline CDR1 is DFQATT and CDR2 SNEGSKA (reference sequence). The length of the CDR3 is 13 residues. With 1 base removed from V and 15 bases from J, the gap between germline ends came to 19 bases.

There are a few counts of this clonotype. The chain joins TRBV29-1 to TRBJ2-3; D perhaps matches TRBD2 (6 bases). Trimming removed 0 bases from V and 5 bases from J, with 15 bases in between. This CDR3 is built from 15 residues. CDR1 is SQVTM, CDR2 ANQGSEA, per germline. The CDR3 protein is CSVEDRAGLVDTQYF. As DNA, the CDR3 is TGCAGCGTTGAAGACCGGGCGGGGCTTGTAGATACGCAGTATTTT.

The rearrangement joins TRBV5-1 to TRBJ1-4; D is ambiguous. CDR1 SGHRS and CDR2 YFSETQ come from the germline V gene. CDR3 size: 14 residues. Trimming pared 0 bases from V and 4 bases from J, leaving 7 bases between. The chain's CDR3 is CASSLAGSNEKLFF. The CDR3 bases are TGCGCCAGCAGCTTGGCCGGGAGTAATGAAAAACTGTTTTTT.

This clonotype was recorded a few times. This chain connects TRBV12-3 or TRBV12-4 to TRBJ2-2, with 7 bases lining up with TRBD1. Germline trimming cut 6 bases from V and 0 bases from J; bases unmatched to any gene: 4. The CDR3 covers 15 residues. CDR3 in amino acids: CASSPGQANTGELFF. CDR3 sequence (DNA): TGTGCCAGCAGCCCCGGACAGGCGAACACCGGGGAGCTGTTTTTT.

This clonotype was observed a few times. J is TRBJ2-2 and V is TRBV12-3 or TRBV12-4; D possibly corresponds to TRBD1 (5 bases). Trimming pared 6 bases from V and 5 bases from J, leaving 22 bases between. This CDR3 region has 17 residues. The CDR3 DNA reads as TGTGCCAGCAGCCCAGGGATGGGCCGAACAAGGACCGGGGAGCTGTTTTTT. Translating it yields CASSPGMGRTRTGELFF.

This clonotype has a count of ten or more. The rearrangement joins TRBV7-2 to TRBJ2-4; 9 nucleotides line up with TRBD2. The V segment lost 5 bases and the J segment 8 bases; nucleotides outside the gene matches: 7. Per germline, CDR1 SGHTA and CDR2 FQGNSA. CDR3 length: 14 residues. Here the CDR3 DNA reads TGTGCCAGCAGCGCGGGGGGGAGTGGTGACATTCAGTACTTC. Residues: CASSAGGSGDIQYF.